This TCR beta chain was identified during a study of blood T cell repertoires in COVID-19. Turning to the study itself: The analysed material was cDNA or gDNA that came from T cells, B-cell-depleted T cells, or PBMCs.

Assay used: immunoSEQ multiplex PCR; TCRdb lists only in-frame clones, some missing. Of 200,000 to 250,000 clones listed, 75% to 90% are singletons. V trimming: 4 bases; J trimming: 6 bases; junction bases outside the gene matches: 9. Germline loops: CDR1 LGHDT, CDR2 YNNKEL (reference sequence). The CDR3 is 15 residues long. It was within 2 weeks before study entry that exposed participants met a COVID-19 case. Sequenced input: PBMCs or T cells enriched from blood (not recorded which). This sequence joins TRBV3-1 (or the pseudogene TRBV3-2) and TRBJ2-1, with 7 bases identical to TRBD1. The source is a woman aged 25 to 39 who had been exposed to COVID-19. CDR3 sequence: CASSLRGLSINEQFF. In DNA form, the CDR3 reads TGTGCCAGCAGCCTAAGGGGGCTATCAATCAATGAGCAGTTCTTC.